This entry is about one T cell receptor (beta chain). Produced via immunoSEQ multiplex PCR; TCRdb's table is partial and in-frame only. The data contain some 460,000 clones, around nine tenths of them singletons. V shed 6 bases and J 4 bases; nucleotides not matched to a gene: 2. Germline lookup yields CDR1 SGHTA and CDR2 FQGTGA. The CDR3 consists of 14 residues. This entry comes from a study of blood T cell repertoires in COVID-19. Participants had their cohort set by participant-reported clinical history. This TCR derives from a young woman with acute COVID-19. The sequenced sample was PBMCs or T cells enriched from blood (not recorded which). This chain joins TRBV7-3 and TRBJ2-2, with 10 bases aligning to TRBD1. CDR3 in DNA: TGTGCCAGCAGGACAGGGGGCGGCACCGGGGAGCTGTTTTTT. It yields the protein CASRTGGGTGELFF.